This entry concerns a single TCR beta chain. This sample is part of a study of shared T cell receptors in the human thymus. Repertoires were generated with immunoSEQ multiplex PCR, while TCRdb's copy carries only in-frame clones and drops some. The table includes 65,000 to 70,000 clones, roughly 95% detected once. V shed 1 base and J shed 5 bases, with 15 bases lying between them. There are 15 residues in the CDR3. Germline values: CDR1 SGHTA, CDR2 FQGNSA. This receptor was taken from a human donor. Material for sequencing was thymocytes. This sequence joins TRBV7-2 and TRBJ2-7, with D possibly TRBD1 on 6 matching bases. CDR3 bases: TGTGCCAGCAGCTTAGAGAGTGGCAGGGACAACGAGCAGTACTTC. Amino acids: CASSLESGRDNEQYF.